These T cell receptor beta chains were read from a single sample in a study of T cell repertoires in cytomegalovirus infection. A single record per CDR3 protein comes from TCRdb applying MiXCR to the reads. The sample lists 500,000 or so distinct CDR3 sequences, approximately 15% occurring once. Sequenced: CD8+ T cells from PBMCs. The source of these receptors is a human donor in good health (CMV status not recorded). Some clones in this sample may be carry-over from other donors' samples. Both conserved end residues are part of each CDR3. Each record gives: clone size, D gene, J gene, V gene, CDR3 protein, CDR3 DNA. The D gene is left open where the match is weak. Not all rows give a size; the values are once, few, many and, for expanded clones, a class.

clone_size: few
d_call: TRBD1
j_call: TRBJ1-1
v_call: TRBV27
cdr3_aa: CASRYRGPTEAFF
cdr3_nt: TGTGCCAGCAGGTACAGGGGGCCCACTGAAGCTTTCTTT

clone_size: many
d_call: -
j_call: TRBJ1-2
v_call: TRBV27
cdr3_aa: CASSLSAYYGYTF
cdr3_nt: TGTGCCAGCAGTTTATCAGCTTACTATGGCTACACCTTC

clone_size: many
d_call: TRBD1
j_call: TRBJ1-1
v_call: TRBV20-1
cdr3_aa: CSARDWAGGVNTEAFF
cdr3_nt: TGCAGTGCTAGAGATTGGGCAGGGGGAGTGAACACTGAAGCTTTCTTT

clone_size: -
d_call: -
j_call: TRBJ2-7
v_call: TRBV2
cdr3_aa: CASREYRYEQYF
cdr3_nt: TGTGCCAGTAGGGAGTATCGGTACGAGCAGTACTTC

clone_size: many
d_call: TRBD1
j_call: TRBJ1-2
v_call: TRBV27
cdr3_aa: CASSLSGDGGGHNYGYTF
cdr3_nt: TGTGCCAGCAGTTTATCGGGGGATGGAGGGGGCCATAACTATGGCTACACCTTC

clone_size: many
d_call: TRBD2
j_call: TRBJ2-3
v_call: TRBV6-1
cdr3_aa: CASRLAGGSGDTQYF
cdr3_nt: TGTGCCAGCAGACTAGCGGGAGGGAGTGGAGATACGCAGTATTTT

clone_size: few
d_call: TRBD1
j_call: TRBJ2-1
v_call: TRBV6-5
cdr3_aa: CASAPGRDRVNEQFF
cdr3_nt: TGTGCCAGCGCCCCAGGGAGGGACAGGGTGAATGAGCAGTTCTTC

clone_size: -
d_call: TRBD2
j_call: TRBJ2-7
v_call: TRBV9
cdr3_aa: CASSASGSNEQYF
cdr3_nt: TGTGCCAGCAGCGCTAGCGGGAGTAACGAGCAGTACTTC

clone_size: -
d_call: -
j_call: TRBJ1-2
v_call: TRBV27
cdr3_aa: CASSLSNEGTGDGYTF
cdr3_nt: TGTGCCAGCAGTTTATCGAATGAGGGGACGGGAGATGGCTACACCTTC

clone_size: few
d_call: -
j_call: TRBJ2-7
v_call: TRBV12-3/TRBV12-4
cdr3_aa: CASTAGGYEQYF
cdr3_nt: TGTGCCAGCACCGCAGGGGGGTACGAGCAGTACTTC

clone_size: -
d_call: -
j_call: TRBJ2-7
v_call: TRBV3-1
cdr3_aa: CASSLSGTAIYNEQYF
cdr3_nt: TGTGCCAGCAGCCTTTCCGGGACTGCCATCTACAACGAGCAGTACTTC

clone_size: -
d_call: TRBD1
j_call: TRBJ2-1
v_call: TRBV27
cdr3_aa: CASSLSGGHYNEQFF
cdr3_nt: TGTGCCAGCAGTTTGTCAGGGGGCCACTACAATGAGCAGTTCTTC

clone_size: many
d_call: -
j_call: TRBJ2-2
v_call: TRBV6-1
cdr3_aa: CASLDTGELFF
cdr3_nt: TGTGCCAGCCTGGACACCGGGGAGCTGTTTTTT

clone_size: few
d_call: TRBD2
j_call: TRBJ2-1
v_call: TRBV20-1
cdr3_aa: CSAISRASGDNEQFF
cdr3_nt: TGCAGTGCTATTTCACGGGCTAGCGGAGACAATGAGCAGTTCTTC

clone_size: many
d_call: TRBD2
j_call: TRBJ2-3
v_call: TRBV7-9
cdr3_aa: CASSHSRLAEGPDTQYF
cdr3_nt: TGTGCCAGCAGCCATTCCCGACTAGCGGAGGGCCCAGATACGCAGTATTTT

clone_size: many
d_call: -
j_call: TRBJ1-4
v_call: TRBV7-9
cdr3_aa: CASSNPSTWRDEKLFF
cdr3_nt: TGTGCCAGCAGCAATCCTTCGACGTGGCGAGATGAAAAACTGTTTTTT

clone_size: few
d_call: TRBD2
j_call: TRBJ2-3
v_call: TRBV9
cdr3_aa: CASTERGTPTDTQYF
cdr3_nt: TGTGCCAGCACCGAGCGGGGGACCCCCACAGATACGCAGTATTTT

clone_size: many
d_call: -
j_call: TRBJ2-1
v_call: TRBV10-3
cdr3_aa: CAIKGGTYNEQFF
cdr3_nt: TGTGCCATCAAGGGGGGCACCTACAATGAGCAGTTCTTC

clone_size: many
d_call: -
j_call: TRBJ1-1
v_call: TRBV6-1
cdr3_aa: CASSEVEGNTEAFF
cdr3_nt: TGTGCCAGCAGTGAAGTTGAGGGGAACACTGAAGCTTTCTTT

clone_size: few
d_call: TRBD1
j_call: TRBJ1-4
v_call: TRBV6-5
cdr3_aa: CASSYIGGDEKLFF
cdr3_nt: TGTGCCAGCAGTTACATAGGGGGCGATGAAAAACTGTTTTTT

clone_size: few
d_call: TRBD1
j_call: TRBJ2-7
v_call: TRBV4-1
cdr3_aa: CASSPEQGAYEQYF
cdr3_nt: TGCGCCAGCAGCCCTGAACAGGGGGCCTACGAGCAGTACTTC

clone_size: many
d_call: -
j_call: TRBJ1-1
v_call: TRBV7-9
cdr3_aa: CASSFGTSEAFF
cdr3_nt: TGTGCCAGCAGCTTCGGGACTTCCGAAGCTTTCTTT

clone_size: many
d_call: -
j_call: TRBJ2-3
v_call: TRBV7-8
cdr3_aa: CASRDLAGASSLTDTQYF
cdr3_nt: TGTGCCAGCAGGGATCTCGCGGGGGCGTCCTCTCTCACAGATACGCAGTATTTT

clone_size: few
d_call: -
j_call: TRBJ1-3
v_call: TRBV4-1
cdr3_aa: CASSQDPVGATSGGTIYF
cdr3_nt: TGCGCCAGCAGCCAAGATCCAGTGGGAGCCACTTCGGGGGGCACCATATATTTT

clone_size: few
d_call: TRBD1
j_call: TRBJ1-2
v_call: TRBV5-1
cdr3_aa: CASSYDRANNYGYTF
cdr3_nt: TGCGCCAGCAGCTACGACAGGGCCAATAACTATGGCTACACCTTC

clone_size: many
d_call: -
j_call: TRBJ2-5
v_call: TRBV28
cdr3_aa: CASSPNLGGHETQYF
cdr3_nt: TGTGCCAGCAGTCCCAACCTAGGTGGTCACGAGACCCAGTACTTC

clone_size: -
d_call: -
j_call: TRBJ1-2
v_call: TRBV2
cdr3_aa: CASSEGQDNYGYTF
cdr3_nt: TGTGCCAGCAGTGAAGGACAGGATAACTATGGCTACACCTTC

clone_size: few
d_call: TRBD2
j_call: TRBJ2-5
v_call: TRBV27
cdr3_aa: CASSFSLAGGETQYF
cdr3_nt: TGTGCCAGCAGTTTCTCTCTAGCGGGAGGTGAGACCCAGTACTTC

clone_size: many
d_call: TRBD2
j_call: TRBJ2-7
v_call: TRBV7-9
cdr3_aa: CASSLSGGLYEQYF
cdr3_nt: TGTGCCAGCAGCTTAAGCGGGGGCCTCTACGAGCAGTACTTC

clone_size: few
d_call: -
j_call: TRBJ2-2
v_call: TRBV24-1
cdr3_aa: CATSDLNKNTGELFF
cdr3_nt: TGTGCCACCAGTGATTTGAACAAGAACACCGGGGAGCTGTTTTTT

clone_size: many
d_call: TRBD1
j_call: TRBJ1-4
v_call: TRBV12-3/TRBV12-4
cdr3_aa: CASIFGTGNEKLFF
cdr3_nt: TGTGCCAGCATCTTCGGGACAGGGAATGAAAAACTGTTTTTT

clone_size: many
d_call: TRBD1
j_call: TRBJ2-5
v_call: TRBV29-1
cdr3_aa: CSVEKTGALRETQYF
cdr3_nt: TGCAGCGTTGAAAAAACAGGGGCCCTTCGGGAGACCCAGTACTTC

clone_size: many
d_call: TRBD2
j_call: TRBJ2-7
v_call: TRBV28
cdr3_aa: CASSSGLYSYEQYF
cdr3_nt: TGTGCCAGCTCTAGCGGGCTATACTCGTACGAGCAGTACTTC

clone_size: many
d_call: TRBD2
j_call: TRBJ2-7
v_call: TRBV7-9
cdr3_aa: CASSSSGLAGPGPGDEQYF
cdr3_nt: TGTGCCAGCAGCTCCTCGGGACTAGCGGGACCGGGTCCGGGAGACGAGCAGTACTTC

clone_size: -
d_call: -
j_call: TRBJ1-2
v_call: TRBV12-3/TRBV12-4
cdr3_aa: CASSLGKGKNYGYTF
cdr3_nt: TGTGCCAGCAGTTTAGGGAAAGGGAAGAACTATGGCTACACCTTC

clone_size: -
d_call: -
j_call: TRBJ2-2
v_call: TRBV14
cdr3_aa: CASRGARPELFF
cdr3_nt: TGTGCCAGCAGGGGGGCCAGACCCGAGCTGTTTTTT

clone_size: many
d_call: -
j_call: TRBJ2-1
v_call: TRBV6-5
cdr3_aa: CASSHINEQFF
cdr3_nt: TGTGCCAGCAGTCACATCAATGAGCAGTTCTTC

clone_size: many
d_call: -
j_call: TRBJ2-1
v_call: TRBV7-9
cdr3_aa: CASNRRDRPYNEQFF
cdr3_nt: TGTGCCAGCAACCGGCGGGACAGACCCTACAATGAGCAGTTCTTC

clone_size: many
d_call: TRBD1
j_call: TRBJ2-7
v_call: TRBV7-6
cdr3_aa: CASSPPGQFYEQYF
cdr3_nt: TGTGCCAGCAGCCCTCCGGGACAGTTCTACGAGCAGTACTTC

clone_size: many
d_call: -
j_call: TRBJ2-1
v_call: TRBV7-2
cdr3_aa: CASSFVDNEQFF
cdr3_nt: TGTGCCAGCAGCTTCGTGGACAATGAGCAGTTCTTC

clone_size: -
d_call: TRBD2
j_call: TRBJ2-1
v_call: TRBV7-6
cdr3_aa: CASSLGTIGSNEQFF
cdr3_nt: TGTGCCAGCAGCTTGGGGACTATCGGGTCCAATGAGCAGTTCTTC

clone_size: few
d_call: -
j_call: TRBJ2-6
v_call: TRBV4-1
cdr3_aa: CASSQVTGKNVLTF
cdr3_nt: TGCGCCAGCAGCCAAGTCACAGGGAAGAACGTCCTGACTTTC

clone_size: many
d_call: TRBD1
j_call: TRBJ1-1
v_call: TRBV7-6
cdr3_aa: CASSLVTGGYIGTEAFF
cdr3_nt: TGTGCCAGCAGCTTAGTGACAGGGGGATACATCGGCACTGAAGCTTTCTTT

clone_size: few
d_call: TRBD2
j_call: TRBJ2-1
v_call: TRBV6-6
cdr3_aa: CASSYGTSGRSIAYNEQFF
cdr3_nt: TGTGCCAGCAGTTATGGGACTAGCGGGAGATCCATCGCCTACAATGAGCAGTTCTTC

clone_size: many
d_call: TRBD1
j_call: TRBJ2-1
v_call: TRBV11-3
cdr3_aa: CASSLRAGGNEQFF
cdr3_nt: TGTGCCAGCAGCTTAAGAGCAGGGGGTAATGAGCAGTTCTTC

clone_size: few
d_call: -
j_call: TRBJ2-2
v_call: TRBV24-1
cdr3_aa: CATSERDTMNTGELFF
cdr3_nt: TGTGCCACCAGTGAGCGGGACACGATGAACACCGGGGAGCTGTTTTTT

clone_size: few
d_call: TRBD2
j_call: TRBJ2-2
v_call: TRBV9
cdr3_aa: CASTGLAGATGELFF
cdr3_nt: TGTGCCAGCACCGGACTAGCGGGAGCTACAGGGGAGCTGTTTTTT

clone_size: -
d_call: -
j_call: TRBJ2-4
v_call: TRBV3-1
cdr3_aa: CASSRTFLAKNIQYF
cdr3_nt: TGTGCCAGCAGCCGAACATTCTTAGCCAAAAACATTCAGTACTTC

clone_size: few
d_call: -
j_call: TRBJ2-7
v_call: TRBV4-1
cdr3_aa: CASSQATGGSYEQYF
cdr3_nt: TGCGCCAGCAGCCAGGCCACCGGGGGCTCCTACGAGCAGTACTTC

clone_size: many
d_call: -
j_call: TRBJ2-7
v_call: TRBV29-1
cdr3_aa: CSVQGGSSYEQYF
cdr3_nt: TGCAGCGTACAGGGAGGGAGCTCCTACGAGCAGTACTTC

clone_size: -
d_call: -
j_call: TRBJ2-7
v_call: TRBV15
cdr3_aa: CATSYGGPEQYF
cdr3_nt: TGTGCCACCAGCTACGGGGGGCCTGAGCAGTACTTC

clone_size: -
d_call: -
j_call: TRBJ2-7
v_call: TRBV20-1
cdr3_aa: CSARAGGVMDEQYF
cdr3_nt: TGCAGTGCTAGAGCGGGCGGAGTAATGGACGAGCAGTACTTC

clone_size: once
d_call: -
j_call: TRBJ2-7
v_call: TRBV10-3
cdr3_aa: CATLGERSEHYF
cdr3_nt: TGTGCCACCCTCGGAGAAAGGAGCGAGCACTACTTC

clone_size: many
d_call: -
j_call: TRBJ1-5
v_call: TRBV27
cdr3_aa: CASSWGHNQPQHF
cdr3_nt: TGTGCCAGCAGTTGGGGGCACAATCAGCCCCAGCATTTT

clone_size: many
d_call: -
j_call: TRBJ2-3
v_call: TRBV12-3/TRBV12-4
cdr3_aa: CASSPKRVGTDTQYF
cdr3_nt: TGTGCCAGCAGTCCTAAAAGGGTCGGGACAGATACGCAGTATTTT

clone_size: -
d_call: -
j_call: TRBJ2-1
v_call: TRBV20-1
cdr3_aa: CSARDQGLPNNEQFF
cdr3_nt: TGCAGTGCTAGAGATCAAGGGTTACCAAACAATGAGCAGTTCTTC

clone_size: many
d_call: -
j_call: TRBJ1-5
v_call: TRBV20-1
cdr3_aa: CSVGGLSDQPQHF
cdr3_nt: TGCAGTGTCGGAGGGTTATCGGATCAGCCCCAGCATTTT

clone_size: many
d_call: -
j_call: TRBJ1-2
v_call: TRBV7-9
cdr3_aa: CASSPNLPNWGYTF
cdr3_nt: TGTGCCAGCAGCCCAAACCTACCCAATTGGGGCTACACCTTC

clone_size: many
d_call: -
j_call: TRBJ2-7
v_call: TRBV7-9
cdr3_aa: CASSYAYQNEQYF
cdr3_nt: TGTGCCAGCAGCTACGCCTACCAGAACGAGCAGTACTTC